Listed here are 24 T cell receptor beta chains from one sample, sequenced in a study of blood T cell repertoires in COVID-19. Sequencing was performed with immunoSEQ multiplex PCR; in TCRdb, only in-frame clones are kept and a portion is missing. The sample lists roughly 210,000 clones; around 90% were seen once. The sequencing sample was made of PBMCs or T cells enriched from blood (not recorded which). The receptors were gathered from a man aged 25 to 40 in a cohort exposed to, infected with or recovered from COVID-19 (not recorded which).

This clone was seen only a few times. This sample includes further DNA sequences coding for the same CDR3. The CDR3 here is CASSSPRAGGPYNEQFF. The CDR3 DNA reads as TGTGCCAGCAGTTCCCCCAGGGCAGGGGGCCCCTACAATGAGCAGTTCTTC. J is TRBJ2-1 and V is TRBV28; TRBD1 agrees at 8 bases. V was clipped by 4 bases and J by 2 bases; unmatched bases: 10. The CDR3 extends over 17 amino acids. CDR1 and CDR2 (germline): MDHEN, SYDVKM.

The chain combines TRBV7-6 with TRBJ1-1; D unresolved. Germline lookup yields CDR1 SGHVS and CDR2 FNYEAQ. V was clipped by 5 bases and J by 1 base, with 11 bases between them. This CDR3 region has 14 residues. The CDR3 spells CASSPGFRNTEAFF. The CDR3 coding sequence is TGTGCCAGCAGCCCGGGTTTCAGGAACACTGAAGCTTTCTTT.

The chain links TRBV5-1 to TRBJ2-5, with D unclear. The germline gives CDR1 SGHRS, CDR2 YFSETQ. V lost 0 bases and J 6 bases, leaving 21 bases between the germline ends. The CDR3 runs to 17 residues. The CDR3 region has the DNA TGCGCCAGCAGCTTGGGTCTAGAGTGGAGTGTTGAAAAGACCCAGTACTTC. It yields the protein CASSLGLEWSVEKTQYF.

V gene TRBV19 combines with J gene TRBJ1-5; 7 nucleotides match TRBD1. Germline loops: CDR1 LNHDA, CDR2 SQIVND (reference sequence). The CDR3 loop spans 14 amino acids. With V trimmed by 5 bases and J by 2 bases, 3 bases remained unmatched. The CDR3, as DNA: TGTGCCAGTAGTCTCACAGGGGGCAATCAGCCCCAGCATTTT. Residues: CASSLTGGNQPQHF.

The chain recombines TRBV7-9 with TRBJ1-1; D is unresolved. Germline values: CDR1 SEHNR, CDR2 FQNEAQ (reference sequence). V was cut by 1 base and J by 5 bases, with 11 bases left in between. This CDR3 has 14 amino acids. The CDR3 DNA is TGTGCCAGCAGCTTAGATGGAGGGTCTACTGAAGCTTTCTTT. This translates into CASSLDGGSTEAFF.

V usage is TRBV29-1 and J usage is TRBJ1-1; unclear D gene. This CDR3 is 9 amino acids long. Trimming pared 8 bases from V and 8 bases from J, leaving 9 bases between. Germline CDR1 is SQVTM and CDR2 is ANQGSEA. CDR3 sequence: CSPSPEAFF. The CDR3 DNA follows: TGCAGCCCTAGCCCCGAAGCTTTCTTT.

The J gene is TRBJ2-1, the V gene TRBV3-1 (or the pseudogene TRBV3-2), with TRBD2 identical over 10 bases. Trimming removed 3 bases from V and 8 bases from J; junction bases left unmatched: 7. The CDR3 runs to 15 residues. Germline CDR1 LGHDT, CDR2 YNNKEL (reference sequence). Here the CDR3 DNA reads TGTGCCAGCAGCCATTTCGCTAGCGGGAGCGATGAGCAGTTCTTC. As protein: CASSHFASGSDEQFF.

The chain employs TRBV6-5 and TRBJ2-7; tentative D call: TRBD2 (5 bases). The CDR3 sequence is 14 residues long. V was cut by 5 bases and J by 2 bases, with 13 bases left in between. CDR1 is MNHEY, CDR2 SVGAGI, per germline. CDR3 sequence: CASSPGTLPYEQYF. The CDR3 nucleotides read TGTGCCAGCAGTCCGGGAACCTTACCCTACGAGCAGTACTTC.

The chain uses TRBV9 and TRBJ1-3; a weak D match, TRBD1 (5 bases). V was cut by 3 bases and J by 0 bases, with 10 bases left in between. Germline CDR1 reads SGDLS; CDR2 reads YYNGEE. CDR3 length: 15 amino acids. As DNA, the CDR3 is TGTGCCAGCAGCGCAGGACACAGCTCTGGAAACACCATATATTTT. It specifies CASSAGHSSGNTIYF.

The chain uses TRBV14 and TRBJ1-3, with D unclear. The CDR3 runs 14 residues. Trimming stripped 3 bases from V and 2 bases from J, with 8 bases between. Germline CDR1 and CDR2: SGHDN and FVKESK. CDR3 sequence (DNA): TGTGCCAGCAGCCAGCGGATAACTGGAAACACCATATATTTT. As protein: CASSQRITGNTIYF.

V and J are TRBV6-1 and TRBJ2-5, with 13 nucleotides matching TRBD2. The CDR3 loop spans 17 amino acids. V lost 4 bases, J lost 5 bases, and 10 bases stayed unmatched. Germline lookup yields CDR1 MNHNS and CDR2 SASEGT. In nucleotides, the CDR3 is TGTGCCAGCAGTGGCGGGACTAGCGGGGCCTTTCGGGAGACCCAGTACTTC. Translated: CASSGGTSGAFRETQYF.

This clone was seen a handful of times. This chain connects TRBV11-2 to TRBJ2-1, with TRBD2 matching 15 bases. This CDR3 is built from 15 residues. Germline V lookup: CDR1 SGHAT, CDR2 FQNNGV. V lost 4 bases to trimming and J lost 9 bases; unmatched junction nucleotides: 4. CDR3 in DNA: TGTGCCAGCAGCTCTCGGACTAGCGGGAGGGGTGAGCAGTTCTTC. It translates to CASSSRTSGRGEQFF.

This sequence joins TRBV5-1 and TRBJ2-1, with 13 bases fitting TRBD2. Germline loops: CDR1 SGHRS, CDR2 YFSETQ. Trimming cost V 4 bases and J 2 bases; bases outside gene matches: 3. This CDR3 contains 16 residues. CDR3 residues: CASSGGLAGTYNEQFF. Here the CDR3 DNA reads TGCGCCAGCAGCGGGGGACTAGCGGGGACCTACAATGAGCAGTTCTTC. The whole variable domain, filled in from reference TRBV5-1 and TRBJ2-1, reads KAGVTQTPRYLIKTRGQQVTLSCSPISGHRSVSWYQQTPGQGLQFLFEYFSETQRNKGNFPGRFSGRQFSNSRSEMNVSTLELGDSALYLCASSGGLAGTYNEQFFGPGTRLTVL.

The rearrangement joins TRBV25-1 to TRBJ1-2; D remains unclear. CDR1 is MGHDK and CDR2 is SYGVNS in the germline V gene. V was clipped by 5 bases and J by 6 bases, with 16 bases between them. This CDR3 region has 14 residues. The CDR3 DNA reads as TGTGCCAGCAGTTCCCCTTTTGCGTCGAATGGCTACACCTTC. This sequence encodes CASSSPFASNGYTF.

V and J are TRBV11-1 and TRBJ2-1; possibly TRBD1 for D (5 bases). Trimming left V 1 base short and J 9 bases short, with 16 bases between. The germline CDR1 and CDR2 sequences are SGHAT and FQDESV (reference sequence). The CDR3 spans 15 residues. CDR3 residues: CASSLGVKGQREQFF. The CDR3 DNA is TGTGCCAGCAGCTTAGGCGTCAAGGGGCAGCGTGAGCAGTTCTTC.

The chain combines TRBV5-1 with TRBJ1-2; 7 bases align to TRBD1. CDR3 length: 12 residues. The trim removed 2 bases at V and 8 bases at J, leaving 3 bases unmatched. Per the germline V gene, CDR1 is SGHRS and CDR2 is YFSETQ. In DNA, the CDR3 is TGCGCCAGCAGCTTCAGGGGGGAAGGCTACACCTTC. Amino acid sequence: CASSFRGEGYTF.

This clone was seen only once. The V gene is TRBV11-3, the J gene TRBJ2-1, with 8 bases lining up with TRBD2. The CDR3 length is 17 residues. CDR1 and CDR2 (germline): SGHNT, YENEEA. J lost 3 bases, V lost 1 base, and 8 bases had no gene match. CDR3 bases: TGTGCCAGCAGCTTAGGGGTAGCGGGAAGTTTCTACAATGAGCAGTTCTTC. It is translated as CASSLGVAGSFYNEQFF.

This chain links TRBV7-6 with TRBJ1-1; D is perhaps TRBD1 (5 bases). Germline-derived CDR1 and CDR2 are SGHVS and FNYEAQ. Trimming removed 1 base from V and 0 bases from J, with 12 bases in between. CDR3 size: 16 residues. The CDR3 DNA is TGTGCCAGCAGCTTAGGTACAGGCCGTTTGAACACTGAAGCTTTCTTT. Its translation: CASSLGTGRLNTEAFF.

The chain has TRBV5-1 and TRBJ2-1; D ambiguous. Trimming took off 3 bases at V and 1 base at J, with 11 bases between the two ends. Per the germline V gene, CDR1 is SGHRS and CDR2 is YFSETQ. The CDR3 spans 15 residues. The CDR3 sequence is CASSYKLLSYNEQFF. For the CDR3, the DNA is TGCGCCAGCAGCTATAAACTACTATCCTACAATGAGCAGTTCTTC.

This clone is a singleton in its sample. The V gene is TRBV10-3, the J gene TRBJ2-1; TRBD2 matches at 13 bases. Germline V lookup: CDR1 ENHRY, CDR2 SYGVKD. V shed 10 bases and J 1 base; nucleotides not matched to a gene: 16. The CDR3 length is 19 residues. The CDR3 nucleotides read TGTGCCACCGCCCGACTAGCGGGAGGCGATGGGCCGTCCTACAATGAGCAGTTCTTC. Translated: CATARLAGGDGPSYNEQFF.

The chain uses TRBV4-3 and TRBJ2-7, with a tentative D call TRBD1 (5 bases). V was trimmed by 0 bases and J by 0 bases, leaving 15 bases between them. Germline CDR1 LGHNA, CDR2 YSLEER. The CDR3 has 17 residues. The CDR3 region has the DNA TGCGCCAGCAGCCAAGATTCAGTATCCGACAGCTCCTACGAGCAGTACTTC. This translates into CASSQDSVSDSSYEQYF.

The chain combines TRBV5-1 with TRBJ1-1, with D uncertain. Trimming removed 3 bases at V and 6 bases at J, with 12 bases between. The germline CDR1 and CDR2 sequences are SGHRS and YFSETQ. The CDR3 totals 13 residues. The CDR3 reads CASSSDGRAEAFF. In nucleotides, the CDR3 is TGCGCCAGCAGCTCGGACGGGAGGGCTGAAGCTTTCTTT.

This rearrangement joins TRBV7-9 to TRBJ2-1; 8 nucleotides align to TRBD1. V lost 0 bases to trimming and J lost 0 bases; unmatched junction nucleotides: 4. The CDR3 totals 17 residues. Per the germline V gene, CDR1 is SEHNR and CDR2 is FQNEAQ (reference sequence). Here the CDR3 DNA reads TGTGCCAGCAGCTTAGCCTACAGGGGGAGCTCCTACAATGAGCAGTTCTTC. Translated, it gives CASSLAYRGSSYNEQFF.

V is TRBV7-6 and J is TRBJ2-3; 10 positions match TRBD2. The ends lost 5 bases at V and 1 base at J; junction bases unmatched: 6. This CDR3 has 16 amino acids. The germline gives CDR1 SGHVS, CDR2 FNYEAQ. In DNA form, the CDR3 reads TGTGCCAGCAGCGGAAGACTAGCGGGTGGCACAGATACGCAGTATTTT. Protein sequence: CASSGRLAGGTDTQYF. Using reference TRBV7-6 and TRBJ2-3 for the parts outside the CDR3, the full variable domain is GAGVSQSPRYKVTKRGQDVALRCDPISGHVSLYWYRQALGQGPEFLTYFNYEAQQDKSGLPNDRFSAERPEGSISTLTIQRTEQRDSAMYRCASSGRLAGGTDTQYFGPGTRLTVL.